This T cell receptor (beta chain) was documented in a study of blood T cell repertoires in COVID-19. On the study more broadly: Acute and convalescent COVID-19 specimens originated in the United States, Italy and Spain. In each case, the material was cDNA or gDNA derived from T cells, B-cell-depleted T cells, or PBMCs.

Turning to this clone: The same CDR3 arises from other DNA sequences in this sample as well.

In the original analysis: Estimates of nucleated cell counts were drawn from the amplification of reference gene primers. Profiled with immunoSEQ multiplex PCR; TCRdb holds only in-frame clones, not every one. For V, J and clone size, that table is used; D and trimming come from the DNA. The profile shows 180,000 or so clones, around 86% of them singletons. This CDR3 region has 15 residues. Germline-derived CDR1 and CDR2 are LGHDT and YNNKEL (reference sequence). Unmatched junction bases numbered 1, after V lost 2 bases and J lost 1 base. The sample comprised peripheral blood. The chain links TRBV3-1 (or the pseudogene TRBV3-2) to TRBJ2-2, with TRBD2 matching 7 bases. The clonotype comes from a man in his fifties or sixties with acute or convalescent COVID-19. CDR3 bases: TGTGCCAGCAGCCAACGCGGGAGGAACACCGGGGAGCTGTTTTTT. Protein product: CASSQRGRNTGELFF.